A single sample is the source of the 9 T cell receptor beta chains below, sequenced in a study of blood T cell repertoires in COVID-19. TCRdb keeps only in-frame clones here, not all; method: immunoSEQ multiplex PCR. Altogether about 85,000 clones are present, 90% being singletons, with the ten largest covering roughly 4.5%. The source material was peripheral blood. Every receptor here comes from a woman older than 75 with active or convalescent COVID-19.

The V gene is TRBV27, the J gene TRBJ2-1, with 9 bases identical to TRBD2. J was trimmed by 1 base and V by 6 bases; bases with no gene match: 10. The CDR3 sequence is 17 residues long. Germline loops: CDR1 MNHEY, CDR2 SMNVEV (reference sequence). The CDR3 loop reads CASSRTSATLSYNEQFF. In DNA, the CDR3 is TGTGCCAGCAGCAGGACTAGCGCAACCCTTTCCTACAATGAGCAGTTCTTC.

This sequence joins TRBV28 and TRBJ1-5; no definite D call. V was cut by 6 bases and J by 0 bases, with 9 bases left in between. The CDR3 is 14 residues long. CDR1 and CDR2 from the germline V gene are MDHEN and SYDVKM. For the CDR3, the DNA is TGTGCCAGCAGAGCGATATATAGCAATCAGCCCCAGCATTTT. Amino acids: CASRAIYSNQPQHF.

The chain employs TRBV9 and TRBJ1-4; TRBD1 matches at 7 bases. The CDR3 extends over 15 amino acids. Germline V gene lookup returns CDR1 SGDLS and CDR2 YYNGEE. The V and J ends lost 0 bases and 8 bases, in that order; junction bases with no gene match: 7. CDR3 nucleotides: TGTGCCAGCAGCGTAGCTCCACAGGGGAACGAAAAACTGTTTTTT. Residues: CASSVAPQGNEKLFF. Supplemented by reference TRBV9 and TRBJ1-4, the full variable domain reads DSGVTQTPKHLITATGQRVTLRCSPRSGDLSVYWYQQSLDQGLQFLIQYYNGEERAKGNILERFSAQQFPDLHSELNLSSLELGDSALYFCASSVAPQGNEKLFFGSGTQLSVL.

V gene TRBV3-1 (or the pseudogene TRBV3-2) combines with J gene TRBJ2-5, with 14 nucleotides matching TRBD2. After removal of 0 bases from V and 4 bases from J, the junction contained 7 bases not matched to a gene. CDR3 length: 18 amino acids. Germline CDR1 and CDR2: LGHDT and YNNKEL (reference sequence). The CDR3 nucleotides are TGTGCCAGCAGCCAAGACGAGGGGACTAGCGGGAGAGGAGAGACCCAGTACTTC. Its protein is CASSQDEGTSGRGETQYF.

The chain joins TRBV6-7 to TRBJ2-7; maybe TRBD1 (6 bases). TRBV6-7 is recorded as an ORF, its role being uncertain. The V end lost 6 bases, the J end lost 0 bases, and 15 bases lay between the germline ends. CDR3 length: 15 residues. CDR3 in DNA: TGTGCCAGCAGCAAGTTGGGGGCCAGCTCCTACGAGCAGTACTTC. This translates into CASSKLGASSYEQYF.

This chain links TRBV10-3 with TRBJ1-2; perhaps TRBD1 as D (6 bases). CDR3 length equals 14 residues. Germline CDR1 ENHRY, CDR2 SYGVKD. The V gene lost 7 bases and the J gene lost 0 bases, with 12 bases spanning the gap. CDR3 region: CAITGQPTNYGYTF. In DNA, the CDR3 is TGTGCCATCACCGGACAGCCAACTAACTATGGCTACACCTTC.

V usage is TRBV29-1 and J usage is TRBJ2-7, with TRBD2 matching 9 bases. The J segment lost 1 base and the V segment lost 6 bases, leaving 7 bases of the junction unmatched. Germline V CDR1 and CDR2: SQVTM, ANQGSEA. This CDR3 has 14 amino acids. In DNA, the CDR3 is TGCAGCGTAGCCCAGCGGGGGGCTTCCTACGAGCAGTACTTC. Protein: CSVAQRGASYEQYF.

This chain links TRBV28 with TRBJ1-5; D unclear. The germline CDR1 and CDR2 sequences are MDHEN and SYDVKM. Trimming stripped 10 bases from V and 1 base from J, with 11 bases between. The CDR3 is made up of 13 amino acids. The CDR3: CATMAGSNQPQHF. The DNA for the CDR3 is TGTGCCACCATGGCCGGGAGCAATCAGCCCCAGCATTTT.

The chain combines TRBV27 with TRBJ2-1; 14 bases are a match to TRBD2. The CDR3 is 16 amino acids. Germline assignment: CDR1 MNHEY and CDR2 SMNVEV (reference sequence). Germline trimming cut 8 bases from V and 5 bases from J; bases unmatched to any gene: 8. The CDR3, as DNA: TGTGCCAGCGGCCCCACGGGACTAGCGGGAGACAATGAGCAGTTCTTC. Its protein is CASGPTGLAGDNEQFF.